One T cell receptor beta chain is described in this entry. Its antigen is not identified. This entry is derived from a study of tumour-infiltrating T cells in Burkitt lymphoma. Across the whole study: Patients covered every epidemiological subtype of Burkitt lymphoma. Repertoire clonality predicted overall and progression-free survival. Study results and caveats: Public clonotypes, several, appeared across numerous Burkitt lymphoma patients.

Trimming cost V 3 bases and J 5 bases, with 13 bases left between them. This CDR3 is 14 amino acids long. CDR1 is LNHDA, CDR2 SQIVND, per germline (reference sequence). Libraries were prepared by immunoSEQ multiplex PCR; TCRdb keeps only in-frame clonotypes and omits some of them. The sample contains around 46,000 clones, approximately 31% of which appear only once. Material: tumor tissue. The rearrangement links TRBV19 to TRBJ2-5; the D gene is possibly TRBD2 (5 bases). This TCR derives from a human donor with Burkitt lymphoma. The CDR3 reads CASSIGVGGETQYF. The DNA for the CDR3 is TGTGCCAGTAGTATCGGGGTAGGAGGTGAGACCCAGTACTTC.